A selection of T cell receptor beta chains follows, all from one sample in a study of T cell responses to AZD1222 COVID-19 vaccine. TCRdb's table, derived via immunoSEQ multiplex PCR, lists solely in-frame clones and lacks some. In the table there are roughly 100,000 clones, more than 70% of which are singletons. The source was peripheral blood, collected on day 0 of AZD1222 vaccination. The receptor source for this set is an adult in good health. The CDR3 runs from the conserved cysteine through the conserved F or W. The D gene is left open where the match is weak. Expanded clones are given a class, and other clones once, few, many or no size at all.

NA	18	NA	TRBV28	TRBJ2-6	TGTGCCAGCAGTTTACCCCGGGTAGGATACTCTGGGGCCAACGTCCTGACTTTC	CASSLPRVGYSGANVLTF
TRBD1	13	NA	TRBV28	TRBJ1-2	TGTGCCAGCAGAAACGGGACAGTCTATGGCTACACCTTC	CASRNGTVYGYTF
TRBD1	16	NA	TRBV5-1	TRBJ2-2	TGCGCCAGCAGCTTGGGGGCGACAGGGGGAGTCGGGGAGCTGTTTTTT	CASSLGATGGVGELFF
TRBD2	17	NA	TRBV3-1/TRBV3-2	TRBJ2-2	TGTGCCAGCAGCCAATTTAGCGGGGCCGCCGACACCGGGGAGCTGTTTTTT	CASSQFSGAADTGELFF
TRBD1	14	NA	TRBV3-1/TRBV3-2	TRBJ1-4	TGTGCCAGCAGCCAGCGACAGGGGGCTGAAAAACTGTTTTTT	CASSQRQGAEKLFF
TRBD1	14	once	TRBV18	TRBJ1-5	TGTGCCAGTTCCTTACAGGGGGACAATCAGCCCCAGCATTTT	CASSLQGDNQPQHF
TRBD1	14	NA	TRBV6-2/TRBV6-3	TRBJ1-1	TGTGCCAGCAGTCGGACAGGGGTGGGCACTGAAGCTTTCTTT	CASSRTGVGTEAFF
NA	13	once	TRBV12-3/TRBV12-4	TRBJ1-5	TGTGCCAGCAGTGTGGACAGAAATCAGCCCCAGCATTTT	CASSVDRNQPQHF
TRBD1	14	NA	TRBV11-2	TRBJ1-1	TGTGCCAGCAGCTGGGACAGGTTGAACACTGAAGCTTTCTTT	CASSWDRLNTEAFF
TRBD1	15	NA	TRBV18	TRBJ2-7	TGTGCCAGCAGTCTTGCGACAGGGGGAACCTACGAGCAGTACTTC	CASSLATGGTYEQYF
TRBD2	16	NA	TRBV4-3	TRBJ2-1	TGCGCCAGCAGCCAAGTGGGTAGCGGGGCTTTCAATGAGCAGTTCTTC	CASSQVGSGAFNEQFF
TRBD1	16	once	TRBV3-1/TRBV3-2	TRBJ1-6	TGTGCCAGCAGCCAAGGTGGCAGGGGGAATAATTCACCCCTCCACTTT	CASSQGGRGNNSPLHF
NA	12	NA	TRBV12-3/TRBV12-4	TRBJ1-1	TGTGCCAGCAGTCCCTCGATCACCGAAGCTTTCTTT	CASSPSITEAFF
NA	15	NA	TRBV5-1	TRBJ1-1	TGCGCCAGCAGCTTGGAAGGTACGGTGAACACTGAAGCTTTCTTT	CASSLEGTVNTEAFF
TRBD1	17	NA	TRBV19	TRBJ2-3	TGTGCCAGTAGTATACCCTTCCGGACAGGGCCCACAGATACGCAGTATTTT	CASSIPFRTGPTDTQYF
TRBD1	16	NA	TRBV28	TRBJ1-3	TGTGCCAGCAGTCCCCTAGGGGGGACAGCTGGAAACACCATATATTTT	CASSPLGGTAGNTIYF
TRBD1	13	NA	TRBV13	TRBJ1-4	TGTGCCAGCAGCTTAGACAGGGGTGAAAAACTGTTTTTT	CASSLDRGEKLFF
TRBD1	14	few	TRBV19	TRBJ2-5	TGTGCCAGTAGTCCAAGGACAGGGTGGGAGACCCAGTACTTC	CASSPRTGWETQYF
TRBD1	15	NA	TRBV3-1/TRBV3-2	TRBJ1-6	TGTGCCAGCAGCCAAGCCGGGACAGGGTATTCACCCCTCCACTTT	CASSQAGTGYSPLHF
TRBD1	15	NA	TRBV6-6	TRBJ1-5	TGTGCCAGCAGTCGGGACAGGGGAGGGAATCAGCCCCAGCATTTT	CASSRDRGGNQPQHF
NA	15	once	TRBV5-4	TRBJ2-1	TGTGCCAGCAGCTTGGCCATGGTGGCGTACAATGAGCAGTTCTTC	CASSLAMVAYNEQFF
NA	15	NA	TRBV5-6	TRBJ1-2	TGTGCCAGCAGCTTGGCCTGGCGGGGGAACTATGGCTACACCTTC	CASSLAWRGNYGYTF
NA	13	NA	TRBV5-1	TRBJ1-2	TGCGCCAGCACCCCAGGAGGTCTCTATGGCTACACCTTC	CASTPGGLYGYTF
NA	11	NA	TRBV7-2	TRBJ2-7	TGTGCCAGCAGCTCCACCTACGAGCAGTACTTC	CASSSTYEQYF
TRBD1	13	NA	TRBV19	TRBJ2-6	TGTGCCAGTGACAGGGCTGGGGCCAACGTCCTGACTTTC	CASDRAGANVLTF
NA	15	NA	TRBV3-1/TRBV3-2	TRBJ1-1	TGTGCCAGCAGCCAAGCGCGACAGCGGCACACTGAAGCTTTCTTT	CASSQARQRHTEAFF
TRBD2	14	NA	TRBV5-1	TRBJ2-1	TGCGCCAGCAGCTTGGCCGGGGGGAGGAATGAGCAGTTCTTC	CASSLAGGRNEQFF
NA	14	few	TRBV6-1	TRBJ2-1	TGTGCCAGCAGTGAACAGGGCCCCTACAATGAGCAGTTCTTC	CASSEQGPYNEQFF
TRBD1	14	NA	TRBV5-4	TRBJ1-6	TGTGCCAGCAGTCAACAGGGGCCTAATTCACCCCTCCACTTT	CASSQQGPNSPLHF
NA	16	NA	TRBV19	TRBJ1-1	TGTGCCAGTAGTATAATGGGGGTAAGGGGTAACACTGAAGCTTTCTTT	CASSIMGVRGNTEAFF
TRBD1	15	NA	TRBV7-3	TRBJ2-3	TGTGCCAGCAGCTCGTCCGGGACAGGAGCAGATACGCAGTATTTT	CASSSSGTGADTQYF
NA	13	NA	TRBV12-3/TRBV12-4	TRBJ1-1	TGTGCCAGCAGCCCACCGGGGCTTCGTGAAGCTTTCTTT	CASSPPGLREAFF